These 8 T cell receptor beta chains share one sample of origin, sequenced in a study of identifying expanded T cells in peripheral blood. Clones were sequenced by immunoSEQ multiplex PCR, and TCRdb holds only the in-frame ones, with some missing. This table holds more than 75,000 clones, around nine tenths found once. Sequencing input: blood. Every receptor here comes from a person aged 18 to 70 in good health.

The rearrangement joins TRBV7-9 to TRBJ2-4; 8 bases agree with TRBD2. The CDR3 sequence is 14 residues long. The V segment lost 5 bases and the J segment 5 bases; nucleotides outside the gene matches: 5. Germline CDR1 SEHNR, CDR2 FQNEAQ (reference sequence). In DNA, the CDR3 is TGTGCCAGCAGCCCGGGGGGGGGCGAAAACATTCAGTACTTC. Encoded protein: CASSPGGGENIQYF.

This chain uses TRBV11-2 with TRBJ2-5; 7 nucleotides agree with TRBD2. CDR1 is SGHAT and CDR2 is FQNNGV in the germline V gene. CDR3 length equals 14 residues. With V trimmed by 5 bases and J by 4 bases, 7 bases remained unmatched. The CDR3 region is CASSHRTRGETQYF. DNA of the CDR3: TGTGCCAGCAGCCACAGGACTAGGGGAGAGACCCAGTACTTC.

The chain joins TRBV4-1 to TRBJ2-1; 8 bases line up with TRBD1. V shed 0 bases, J shed 2 bases, and the junction held 0 bases outside the gene matches. Germline assignment: CDR1 MGHRA and CDR2 YSYEKL. This CDR3 is 15 amino acids long. This CDR3 is CASSQEDRAYNEQFF. CDR3 sequence (DNA): TGCGCCAGCAGCCAAGAGGACAGGGCCTACAATGAGCAGTTCTTC.

The chain carries TRBV5-6 and TRBJ2-3; D uncertain. Germline V gene lookup returns CDR1 SGHDT and CDR2 YYEEEE. The CDR3 is made up of 14 amino acids. V lost 0 bases, J lost 2 bases, and 7 bases lay in between. The CDR3 sequence is CASSLEGFTDTQYF. The CDR3 bases are TGTGCCAGCAGCTTGGAAGGTTTCACAGATACGCAGTATTTT.

The CDR3: CASSEGDSTNEQFF. CDR3 bases: TGTGCCAGCAGCGAGGGGGATTCTACCAATGAGCAGTTCTTC. The rearrangement joins TRBV25-1 to TRBJ2-1; tentative D call: TRBD1 (6 bases). Trimming stripped 6 bases from V and 6 bases from J, with 15 bases between. This CDR3 region has 14 residues. Germline V gives CDR1 MGHDK, CDR2 SYGVNS.

V gene TRBV10-3 combines with J gene TRBJ2-7, with TRBD2 matching 13 bases. The V segment lost 4 bases and the J segment 1 base; nucleotides outside the gene matches: 10. Germline CDR1 ENHRY, CDR2 SYGVKD. This CDR3 is 18 amino acids long. In DNA, the CDR3 is TGTGCCATCAGTGGGACTAGCGGGGGCCACCGTTTATCCTACGAGCAGTACTTC. It is translated as CAISGTSGGHRLSYEQYF.

This clone came up once. This chain connects TRBV30 to TRBJ1-2; D remains ambiguous. The length of the CDR3 is 15 residues. Germline V CDR1 and CDR2: GTSNPN, SVGIG (reference sequence). V lost 0 bases and J lost 7, with 18 bases in between. CDR3 amino acids: CAWSVAGVPSAGYTF. CDR3 nucleotides: TGTGCCTGGAGTGTAGCCGGGGTACCTTCTGCTGGCTACACCTTC.

The V and J genes are TRBV7-2 and TRBJ2-7; possibly TRBD1 or TRBD2 for D (5 bases each). V lost 4 bases and J lost 0, with 13 bases in between. The CDR3 is 15 residues long. In germline, CDR1 is SGHTA, CDR2 FQGNSA. The CDR3 here is CASSWTRDGSYEQYF. The CDR3 nucleotides are TGTGCCAGCAGCTGGACCCGGGACGGCTCCTACGAGCAGTACTTC.